The clone carrying this T cell receptor beta chain was found a few times. These data belong to a study of blood T cell repertoires in COVID-19. Study as a whole: Nucleic acid was either cDNA or gDNA, and it came from T cells, B-cell-depleted T cells, or PBMCs.

The repertoire was sequenced with immunoSEQ multiplex PCR; TCRdb's copy has only in-frame clones and lacks some. This sample has around 64,000 clones, with 72% found just once. This CDR3 is built from 17 residues. Germline trimming cut 1 base from V and 3 bases from J; bases unmatched to any gene: 8. CDR1 is SEHNR, CDR2 FQNEAQ, per germline (reference sequence). The specimen sequenced was PBMCs or T cells enriched from blood (not recorded which). The receptor was derived from a woman in her fifties or sixties who had been exposed to COVID-19. The J gene is TRBJ2-3, the V gene TRBV7-9; TRBD1 matches 9 bases. CDR3 bases: TGTGCCAGCAGCTTAGTGACAGGGGGACGTGTGACAGATACGCAGTATTTT. Its translation: CASSLVTGGRVTDTQYF.